These 30 T cell receptor beta chains share one sample of origin, sequenced in a study of blood T cells in healthy people across ages (dated by TCRdb to the mid-2010s). The library relied on 5' RACE. TCRdb shows the sequencer as Illumina HiSeq 2500. A second PCR of 7 to 11 cycles was performed with a sample-barcoded 5' primer and a J-beta primer mix. Starting from the raw public reads, TCRdb applied fastp trimming at Q25, assembled clones with MiXCR and retained in-frame beta chains. Rows with one shared CDR3 protein collapse into an entry with the most common genes and DNA. The sample table shows about 800,000 distinct CDR3 sequences, and more than 20% are seen once. The top ten clones comprise approximately 3.7% of the sample. The sample was also linked to a second study, of T cells of mothers and their children.

The sample comprised blood. The source of these receptors is a boy between 10 and 17 years old in good health.

This chain joins TRBV7-3 and TRBJ2-5, with D possibly being TRBD1 (7 bases). The J call may be mistaken, given a closer DNA end match to TRBJ2-1. This CDR3 contains 15 residues. The germline V gene encodes CDR1 SGHTA and CDR2 FQGTGA. The CDR3 nucleotides read TGTGCCAGCAGCTTATTTACAGGGGCGGGGAATGAGCAGTTCTTC. Encoded protein: CASSLFTGAGNEQFF.

The table lists this clonotype with a few counts. The chain couples TRBV6-5 to TRBJ1-5, with TRBD1 as a possible D gene (5 bases). The CDR3 runs 14 residues. Trimming removed 6 bases at V and 4 bases at J, with 13 bases between. Germline values: CDR1 MNHEY, CDR2 SVGAGI. The CDR3 protein is CASSGRGVNQPQHF. DNA of the CDR3: TGTGCCAGCAGCGGCCGGGGGGTAAATCAGCCCCAGCATTTT.

A few counts support this clonotype. The junction differs from germline at one of its ends, possibly a read error. The chain employs TRBV7-7 and TRBJ2-5, with D perhaps TRBD1 (6 bases). The CDR3 length is 15 residues. Germline assignment: CDR1 SSHAT and CDR2 FNYEAQ (reference sequence). CDR3 region: CASSLAPGAQETQYF. CDR3 coding DNA: TGTGCTAGCAGCTTAGCTCCAGGGGCCCAAGAGACCCAGTACTTC.

This clonotype was seen only a few times. This rearrangement joins TRBV29-1 to TRBJ2-1; a possible D gene is TRBD2 (5 bases). CDR1 SQVTM and CDR2 ANQGSEA come from the germline V gene. Deletions cut 6 bases from V and 5 bases from J, with 17 bases between. The CDR3 length is 14 residues. CDR3 sequence reads: CSVEWRARDNEQFF. Written as DNA, the CDR3 is TGCAGCGTGGAGTGGCGGGCTCGAGACAATGAGCAGTTCTTC.

This clonotype was observed at least ten times. The chain recombines TRBV20-1 with TRBJ2-7; D is uncertain. This CDR3 is built from 12 residues. Germline V gene lookup returns CDR1 DFQATT and CDR2 SNEGSKA (reference sequence). With 2 bases removed from V and 4 bases from J, the gap between germline ends came to 9 bases. The CDR3 DNA reads as TGCAGTGCTAGAAAGGAAGAATACGAGCAGTACTTC. Amino acids: CSARKEEYEQYF.

The sample holds a few counts of this clonotype. The V gene is TRBV2, the J gene TRBJ2-1; the D gene could be TRBD1 or TRBD2 (5 bases each). Germline V lookup: CDR1 SNHLY, CDR2 FYNNEI. Trimming removed 8 bases at V and 0 bases at J, with 8 bases between. This CDR3 is 13 amino acids long. The CDR3 loop is CASGGSSYNEQFF. The DNA of the CDR3 is TGTGCCAGCGGGGGTAGCTCCTACAATGAGCAGTTCTTC.

This clonotype was counted only a few times. The chain couples TRBV11-2 to TRBJ2-5; D possibly corresponds to TRBD1 (6 bases). Per the germline V gene, CDR1 is SGHAT and CDR2 is FQNNGV. Trimming shortened V by 4 bases and J by 2 bases, and 35 bases separated the two germline ends. CDR3 length equals 22 residues. The CDR3 is CASSSLVTKRGFRTDIQETQYF. CDR3 nucleotide sequence: TGTGCCAGCAGCTCCTTAGTTACTAAAAGGGGTTTCAGGACAGACATACAAGAGACCCAGTACTTC.

This clonotype was observed a few times. This chain connects TRBV13 to TRBJ2-3; no definite D call. Germline assignment: CDR1 PRHDT and CDR2 FYEKMQ (reference sequence). Trimming removed 3 bases at V and 2 bases at J, with 9 bases between. The CDR3 is made up of 14 amino acids. The chain's CDR3 is CASSLQLNTDTQYF. The CDR3 DNA follows: TGTGCCAGCAGCTTGCAGTTGAACACAGATACGCAGTATTTT. Full variable domain (rest looked up from reference TRBV13 and TRBJ2-3): AAGVIQSPRHLIKEKRETATLKCYPIPRHDTVYWYQQGPGQDPQFLISFYEKMQSDKGSIPDRFSAQQFSDYHSELNMSSLELGDSALYFCASSLQLNTDTQYFGPGTRLTVL.

The chain has TRBV29-1 and TRBJ1-1, with 8 bases identical to TRBD1. Germline CDR1 and CDR2: SQVTM and ANQGSEA. The CDR3 is 13 residues long. With 4 bases clipped from V and 8 bases from J, the junction kept 9 bases outside the gene matches. The chain's CDR3 is CSVGTGRRVEAFF. The CDR3 nucleotides are TGCAGCGTTGGGACAGGGAGGCGGGTCGAAGCTTTCTTT.

This clonotype occurred a few times. The chain carries TRBV28 and TRBJ1-1; possible D gene TRBD1, 5 bases. The CDR3 spans 17 residues. Germline V gene data show CDR1 as MDHEN and CDR2 as SYDVKM. The V and J ends lost 6 bases and 0 bases respectively, with 20 bases between them. In DNA form, the CDR3 reads TGTGCCAGCAGGGGACCGAATCTCGGGAGGATGAACACTGAAGCTTTCTTT. Its protein product is CASRGPNLGRMNTEAFF.

This clonotype has a handful of counts. The rearrangement links TRBV12-3 or TRBV12-4 to TRBJ1-5; 11 bases match TRBD1. With V trimmed by 5 bases and J by 5 bases, 5 bases remained unmatched. The CDR3 has 15 amino acids. CDR3 sequence (DNA): TGTGCCAGCAGTCTGCGGGACAGGGGGGATCAGCCCCAGCATTTT. Residues: CASSLRDRGDQPQHF.

This clonotype came up a few times. CDR3 region: CASSVLGQGDHGYTF. The CDR3 nucleotides are TGTGCCAGCAGTGTCCTCGGACAGGGGGATCATGGCTACACCTTC. The J gene is TRBJ1-2, the V gene TRBV28, with TRBD1 matching over 10 bases. The V segment lost 5 bases and the J segment 6 bases; nucleotides outside the gene matches: 9. The CDR3 extends over 15 amino acids. Germline lookup yields CDR1 MDHEN and CDR2 SYDVKM.

This clonotype was seen only a few times. The chain uses TRBV7-9 and TRBJ2-7; 14 bases align to TRBD2. The germline CDR1 and CDR2 sequences are SEHNR and FQNEAQ (reference sequence). The CDR3 loop spans 15 amino acids. The junction had 3 bases not matched to a gene; V was cut back by 3 bases and J by 5 bases. The CDR3 region is CASSLGTSGSDEQYF. The CDR3 DNA reads TGTGCCAGCAGCTTGGGGACTAGCGGGAGCGACGAGCAGTACTTC.

This clonotype was picked up a small number of times. The chain joins TRBV7-2 to TRBJ2-1; unclear D gene. The CDR3 contains 15 residues. Per the germline V gene, CDR1 is SGHTA and CDR2 is FQGNSA. The V and J ends lost 4 bases and 6 bases respectively, with 16 bases between them. CDR3: CASSSPGIAGNEQFF. The CDR3 DNA is TGTGCCAGCAGCTCGCCTGGGATAGCTGGCAATGAGCAGTTCTTC. Full variable domain (missing parts from reference TRBV7-2 and TRBJ2-1): GAGVSQSPSNKVTEKGKDVELRCDPISGHTALYWYRQSLGQGLEFLIYFQGNSAPDKSGLPSDRFSAERTGGSVSTLTIQRTQQEDSAVYLCASSSPGIAGNEQFFGPGTRLTVL.

The rearrangement uses TRBV7-9 and TRBJ2-5, with TRBD2 matching 11 bases. The junction had 13 bases not matched to a gene; V was cut back by 5 bases and J by 5 bases. CDR3 size: 17 residues. The germline gives CDR1 SEHNR, CDR2 FQNEAQ (reference sequence). The CDR3 DNA sequence: TGTGCCAGCAGCCCGACTAGCGGGGAGGCGGTCGGGGAGACCCAGTACTTC. Its translation is CASSPTSGEAVGETQYF.

This clonotype was counted a single time. The rearrangement links TRBV13 to TRBJ2-5; 10 bases line up with TRBD2. The end of the DNA is better explained by TRBJ2-7, so the J call may be wrong. The germline V gene has CDR1 PRHDT and CDR2 FYEKMQ (reference sequence). The CDR3 is made up of 17 amino acids. In DNA, the CDR3 is TGTGCCAGCAGCTTAGTTGGACTAGCGGACGTAAACTACGAGCAGTACTTC. Its protein product is CASSLVGLADVNYEQYF.

This chain links TRBV6-2 or TRBV6-3 with TRBJ2-1; TRBD1 aligns across 11 bases. CDR1 is MNHEY, CDR2 SVGEGT, per germline. The V gene end was trimmed by 2 bases and the J gene end by 4 bases; junction bases not matched to a gene: 4. CDR3 length equals 16 residues. The DNA for the CDR3 is TGTGCCAGCAGTTACGTCGGGACAGGGGGATACAATGAGCAGTTCTTC. This gives the protein CASSYVGTGGYNEQFF.

This clonotype was detected only once. The gene calls are TRBV20-1 and TRBJ2-1; D not certain. The CDR3 length is 12 residues. Between the trimmed V and J ends, which lost 1 base and 6 bases, there was a span of 7 bases. CDR1 is DFQATT, CDR2 SNEGSKA, per germline (reference sequence). The CDR3 loop reads CSARAHFNEQFF. The CDR3 coding sequence is TGCAGTGCTAGAGCCCATTTCAATGAGCAGTTCTTC.

The rearrangement links TRBV6-2 or TRBV6-3 to TRBJ2-1; the match to TRBD2 covers 7 bases. Per germline, CDR1 MNHEY and CDR2 SVGEGT. The CDR3 extends over 15 amino acids. V trimming: 6 bases; J trimming: 4 bases; junction bases outside the gene matches: 9. This CDR3 is CASRTLADLYNEQFF. CDR3 sequence (DNA): TGTGCCAGCAGAACCCTAGCGGACCTTTACAATGAGCAGTTCTTC.

The V gene is TRBV6-2 or TRBV6-3, the J gene TRBJ1-6; TRBD1 is a possible D gene (6 bases). V was shortened by 5 bases and J by 7 bases, with 18 bases between the two germline ends. Germline lookup yields CDR1 MNHEY and CDR2 SVGEGT. This CDR3 spans 16 amino acids. The CDR3 is CASSVTGTRENSPLHF. The CDR3 nucleotides are TGTGCCAGCAGTGTAACCGGGACAAGAGAGAATTCACCCCTCCACTTT.

This chain connects TRBV5-8 to TRBJ2-3; D is possibly TRBD1 (6 bases). Between the trimmed V and J ends, which lost 3 bases and 1 base, there was a span of 9 bases. Germline CDR1 is SGHTS and CDR2 is YDEGEE. The CDR3 covers 14 residues. CDR3 bases: TGTGCCAGCAGCTGGGGGCTCCGCACAGATACGCAGTATTTT. It translates to CASSWGLRTDTQYF.

The DNA for the CDR3 is TGCGCCAGCAGCCAAGATGAGGGGACAGGGTCCTACGAGCAGTACTTC. Translating it yields CASSQDEGTGSYEQYF. The chain uses TRBV4-3 and TRBJ2-7; 9 bases fit TRBD1. The J segment lost 1 base and the V segment lost 0 bases, leaving 4 bases of the junction unmatched. In germline, CDR1 is LGHNA, CDR2 YSLEER. The length of the CDR3 is 16 residues.

There are a few counts of this clonotype. The rearrangement links TRBV20-1 to TRBJ2-5; 9 bases are a match to TRBD2. The DNA end is a closer match to TRBJ2-1, so the J assignment may be wrong. The CDR3 is 14 residues long. Germline V gene sequence: CDR1 DFQATT, CDR2 SNEGSKA (reference sequence). In DNA form, the CDR3 reads TGCAGTGCTAGAGATATTAGCGGGGGCTCAGAGCAGTTCTTC. Amino acids: CSARDISGGSEQFF.

The V gene is TRBV28, the J gene TRBJ2-7; D may be TRBD1 (6 bases). The CDR3 consists of 16 residues. Germline V lookup: CDR1 MDHEN, CDR2 SYDVKM. Trimming shortened V by 3 bases and J by 0 bases, and 15 bases separated the two germline ends. CDR3 DNA: TGTGCCAGCAGTTTGTCACCCGAAGGGGGCTCCTACGAGCAGTACTTC. Protein: CASSLSPEGGSYEQYF.

V usage is TRBV25-1 and J usage is TRBJ2-1; 9 nucleotides agree with TRBD2. The germline V gene encodes CDR1 MGHDK and CDR2 SYGVNS. This CDR3 spans 15 amino acids. Losses at the gene ends were 3 bases for V and 9 bases for J; bases not matched to a gene: 9. The CDR3, as DNA: TGTGCCAGCAGTGACTTTTCGGTAGCGGGAGCTGAGCAGTTCTTC. Amino acids: CASSDFSVAGAEQFF.

This clonotype came up many times. The chain has TRBV10-3 and TRBJ2-5; tentatively, D is TRBD1 or TRBD2 (5 bases each). Per germline, CDR1 ENHRY and CDR2 SYGVKD. The length of the CDR3 is 14 residues. Trimming cost V 8 bases and J 4 bases, with 17 bases left between them. The CDR3 coding sequence is TGTGCCATCCGGGACCCCCAAAGAGGAGAGACCCAGTACTTC. This translates into CAIRDPQRGETQYF.

The CDR3 nucleotides read TGTGCCAGCAGTGCGCGGGAGTCTCTTAATGAGCAGTTCTTC. Its protein product is CASSARESLNEQFF. This chain connects TRBV12-3 or TRBV12-4 to TRBJ2-1, with 7 bases matching TRBD2. Losses at the gene ends were 5 bases for V and 7 bases for J; bases not matched to a gene: 8. The CDR3 has 14 amino acids.

This clonotype was observed a few times. The V and J genes are TRBV20-1 and TRBJ2-5; D is unclear. Germline V gene sequence: CDR1 DFQATT, CDR2 SNEGSKA (reference sequence). V was cut by 6 bases and J by 0 bases, with 8 bases left in between. The CDR3 is 12 amino acids. This chain's CDR3 is CSADRDQETQYF. In DNA form, the CDR3 reads TGCAGTGCCGACCGGGACCAAGAGACCCAGTACTTC.

This clonotype was seen a few times. The rearrangement joins TRBV28 to TRBJ2-1, with 9 bases lining up with TRBD1. The germline V gene has CDR1 MDHEN and CDR2 SYDVKM. The CDR3 consists of 16 residues. V was pared by 6 bases and J by 8 bases, with 14 bases of the junction left unmatched. The CDR3 DNA reads TGTGCCAGCAGCCGACGGGACAGGGAATATACGGATGAGCAGTTCTTC. Protein product: CASSRRDREYTDEQFF.

The chain combines TRBV28 with TRBJ2-2; D call uncertain. The V gene lost 9 bases and the J gene lost 0 bases, with 8 bases spanning the gap. CDR1 and CDR2 (germline): MDHEN, SYDVKM. The CDR3 is made up of 13 amino acids. CDR3 protein: CASCGANTGELFF. In DNA, the CDR3 is TGTGCCAGTTGTGGAGCGAACACCGGGGAGCTGTTTTTT.